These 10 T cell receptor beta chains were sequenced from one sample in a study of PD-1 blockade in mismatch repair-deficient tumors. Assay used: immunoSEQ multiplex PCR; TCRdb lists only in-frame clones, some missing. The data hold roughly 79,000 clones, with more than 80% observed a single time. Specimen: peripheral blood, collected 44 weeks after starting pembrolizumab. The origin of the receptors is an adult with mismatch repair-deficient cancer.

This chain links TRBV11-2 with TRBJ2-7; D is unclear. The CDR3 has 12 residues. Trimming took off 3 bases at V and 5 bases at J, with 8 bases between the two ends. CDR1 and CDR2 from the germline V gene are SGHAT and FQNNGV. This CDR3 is CASSFGYHEQYF. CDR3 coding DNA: TGTGCCAGCAGCTTTGGGTACCACGAGCAGTACTTC.

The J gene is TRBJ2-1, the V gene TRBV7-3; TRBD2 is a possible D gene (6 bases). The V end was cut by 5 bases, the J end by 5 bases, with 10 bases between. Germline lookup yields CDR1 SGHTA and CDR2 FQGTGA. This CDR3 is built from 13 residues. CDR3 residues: CASSGGSNNEQFF. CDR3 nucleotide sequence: TGTGCCAGCAGCGGGGGGTCAAACAATGAGCAGTTCTTC.

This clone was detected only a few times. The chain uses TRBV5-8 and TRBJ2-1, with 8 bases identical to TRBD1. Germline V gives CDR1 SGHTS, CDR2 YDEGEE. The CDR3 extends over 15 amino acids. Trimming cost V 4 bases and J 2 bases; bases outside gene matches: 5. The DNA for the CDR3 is TGTGCCAGCAGCCGCGGACAGGGCACCTACAATGAGCAGTTCTTC. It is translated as CASSRGQGTYNEQFF. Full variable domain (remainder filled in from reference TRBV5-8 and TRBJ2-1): EAGVTQSPTHLIKTRGQQATLRCSPISGHTSVYWYQQALGLGLQFLLWYDEGEERNRGNFPPRFSGRQFPNYSSELNVNALELEDSALYLCASSRGQGTYNEQFFGPGTRLTVL.

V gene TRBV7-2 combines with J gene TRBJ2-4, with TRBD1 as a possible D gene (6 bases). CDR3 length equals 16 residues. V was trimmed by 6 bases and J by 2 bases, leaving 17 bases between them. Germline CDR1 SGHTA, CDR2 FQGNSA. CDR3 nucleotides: TGTGCCAGCAGTTCTCCCTGGGGGCCAACCAAAAACATTCAGTACTTC. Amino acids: CASSSPWGPTKNIQYF.

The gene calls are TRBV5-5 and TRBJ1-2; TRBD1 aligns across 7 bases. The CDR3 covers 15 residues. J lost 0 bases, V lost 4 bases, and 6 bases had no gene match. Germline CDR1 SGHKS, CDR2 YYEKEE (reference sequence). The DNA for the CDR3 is TGTGCCAGCAGCCAGGGACAGTTAGCTAACTATGGCTACACCTTC. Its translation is CASSQGQLANYGYTF.

The CDR3 spells CAWSRLAGGPGMRNEQFF. The CDR3 DNA reads as TGTGCCTGGAGTAGACTAGCGGGGGGTCCGGGAATGAGAAATGAGCAGTTCTTC. The chain recombines TRBV30 with TRBJ2-1; 13 bases map to TRBD2. This CDR3 region has 18 residues. Germline CDR1 GTSNPN, CDR2 SVGIG (reference sequence). Unmatched junction bases numbered 14, after V lost 2 bases and J lost 7 bases.

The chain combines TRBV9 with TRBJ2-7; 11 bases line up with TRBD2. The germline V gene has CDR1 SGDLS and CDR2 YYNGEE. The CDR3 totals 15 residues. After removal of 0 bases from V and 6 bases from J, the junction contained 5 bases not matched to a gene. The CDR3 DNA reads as TGTGCCAGCAGCGTAGGGGCTAGCGGGAGGAGCGAGCAGTACTTC. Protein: CASSVGASGRSEQYF.

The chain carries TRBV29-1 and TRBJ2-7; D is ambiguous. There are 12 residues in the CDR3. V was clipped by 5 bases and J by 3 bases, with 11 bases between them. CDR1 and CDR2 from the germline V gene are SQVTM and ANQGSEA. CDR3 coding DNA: TGCAGCGTTTCACCCAAAGGCTACGAGCAGTACTTC. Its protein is CSVSPKGYEQYF.

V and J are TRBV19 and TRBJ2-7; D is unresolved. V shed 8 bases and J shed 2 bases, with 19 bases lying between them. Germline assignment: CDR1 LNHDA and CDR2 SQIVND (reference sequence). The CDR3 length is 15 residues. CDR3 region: CASFIRWPCPYEQYF. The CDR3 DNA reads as TGTGCCAGTTTCATTAGGTGGCCCTGCCCCTACGAGCAGTACTTC. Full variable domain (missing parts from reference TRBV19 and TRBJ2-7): DGGITQSPKYLFRKEGQNVTLSCEQNLNHDAMYWYRQDPGQGLRLIYYSQIVNDFQKGDIAEGYSVSREKKESFPLTVTSAQKNPTAFYLCASFIRWPCPYEQYFGPGTRLTVT.

CDR3 coding DNA: TGTGCCAGCAGTGATATCCAGAGAACCCCCTACGAGCAGTACTTC. Residues: CASSDIQRTPYEQYF. The J gene is TRBJ2-7, the V gene TRBV25-1; D gene ambiguous. With 3 bases removed from V and 2 bases from J, the gap between germline ends came to 14 bases. The CDR3 totals 15 residues. Germline CDR1 MGHDK, CDR2 SYGVNS.